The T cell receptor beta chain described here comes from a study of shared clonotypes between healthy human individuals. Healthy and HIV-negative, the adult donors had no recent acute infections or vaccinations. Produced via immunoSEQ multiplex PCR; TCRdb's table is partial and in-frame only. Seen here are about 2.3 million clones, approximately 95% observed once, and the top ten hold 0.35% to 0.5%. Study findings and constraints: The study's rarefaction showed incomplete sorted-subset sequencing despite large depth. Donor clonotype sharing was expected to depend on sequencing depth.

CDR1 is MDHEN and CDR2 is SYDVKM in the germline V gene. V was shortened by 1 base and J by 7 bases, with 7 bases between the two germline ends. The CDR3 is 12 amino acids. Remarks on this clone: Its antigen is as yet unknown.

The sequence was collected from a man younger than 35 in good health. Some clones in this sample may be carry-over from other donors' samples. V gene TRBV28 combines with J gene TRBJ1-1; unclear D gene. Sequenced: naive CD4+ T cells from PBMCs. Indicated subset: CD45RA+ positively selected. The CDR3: CASSLYPGEAFF. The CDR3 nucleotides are TGTGCCAGCAGTTTATACCCGGGTGAAGCTTTCTTT.